A selection of T cell receptor beta chains follows, all from one sample in a study of blood T cell repertoires in COVID-19. The table came from immunoSEQ multiplex PCR; TCRdb's copy has only in-frame clones and leaves some out. This table has 150,000 to 200,000 clones, approximately 88% appearing once. Material: peripheral blood. The receptors were gathered from a woman aged 55-69 years with acute or convalescent COVID-19. Both conserved end residues are trimmed from each CDR3. Each record gives: V gene, J gene, CDR3 protein.

v_gene: TRBV4-2
j_gene: TRBJ2-3
CDR3aa: ASSQAGLGTQY

v_gene: TRBV5-1
j_gene: TRBJ1-4
CDR3aa: ASSLVSTNEKLF

v_gene: TRBV2
j_gene: TRBJ1-2
CDR3aa: ASSEANSPGEGYT

v_gene: TRBV6-1
j_gene: TRBJ2-7
CDR3aa: ASSEDDRGYAEQY

v_gene: TRBV11-2
j_gene: TRBJ2-5
CDR3aa: ASSLGLAGGETQY

v_gene: TRBV27
j_gene: TRBJ1-6
CDR3aa: ASTFRSGQGSYNSPLH

v_gene: TRBV30
j_gene: TRBJ2-7
CDR3aa: AWSVPPQGRYEQY

v_gene: TRBV28
j_gene: TRBJ1-4
CDR3aa: ASTPFGSIFGLF

v_gene: TRBV10-3
j_gene: TRBJ2-7
CDR3aa: AISDPGQGGYEQY

v_gene: TRBV5-1
j_gene: TRBJ1-4
CDR3aa: ASRTGLDEKLF

v_gene: TRBV3-1/TRBV3-2
j_gene: TRBJ2-2
CDR3aa: ASSQDRQRRVNTGELF

v_gene: TRBV5-1
j_gene: TRBJ1-1
CDR3aa: ASSPEQGRSKTEAF

v_gene: TRBV5-4
j_gene: TRBJ1-4
CDR3aa: ASSFSERSEKLF

v_gene: TRBV14
j_gene: TRBJ1-6
CDR3aa: ASSQDMVAGIPLH

v_gene: TRBV28
j_gene: TRBJ1-2
CDR3aa: ASSSVGQGSYGYT

v_gene: TRBV7-2
j_gene: TRBJ2-7
CDR3aa: ASSFVASGYEQY

v_gene: TRBV9
j_gene: TRBJ2-1
CDR3aa: ASSVVGTGTYNEQF

v_gene: TRBV6-5
j_gene: TRBJ2-7
CDR3aa: ASSYSYDSTYEQY

v_gene: TRBV14
j_gene: TRBJ1-1
CDR3aa: ASSPQGRVTEAF

v_gene: TRBV11-2
j_gene: TRBJ2-7
CDR3aa: ASSSGGDEQY

v_gene: TRBV6-5
j_gene: TRBJ1-6
CDR3aa: ASSSGGHKGDSPLH

v_gene: TRBV18
j_gene: TRBJ1-2
CDR3aa: ASSPAGRYGYT

v_gene: TRBV6-2/TRBV6-3
j_gene: TRBJ1-1
CDR3aa: ASSLGGNTEAF

v_gene: TRBV7-6
j_gene: TRBJ2-7
CDR3aa: ASSLNTGLFHEQY

v_gene: TRBV7-3
j_gene: TRBJ1-2
CDR3aa: ASSPGQGYGYT

v_gene: TRBV6-6
j_gene: TRBJ1-5
CDR3aa: ASSATGHQPQH

v_gene: TRBV7-9
j_gene: TRBJ2-2
CDR3aa: ASSPTGGLTGELF

v_gene: TRBV30
j_gene: TRBJ1-5
CDR3aa: AWSVLNSGTQH

v_gene: TRBV5-4
j_gene: TRBJ1-2
CDR3aa: ASSLETGNYGYT

v_gene: TRBV3-1/TRBV3-2
j_gene: TRBJ1-1
CDR3aa: ASSAKNTEAF

v_gene: TRBV18
j_gene: TRBJ1-6
CDR3aa: ASSPSPGQSNSPLH

v_gene: TRBV18
j_gene: TRBJ2-1
CDR3aa: ASSQVENNEQF

v_gene: TRBV7-2
j_gene: TRBJ1-2
CDR3aa: ASSLGRQGAPL

v_gene: TRBV6-1
j_gene: TRBJ1-5
CDR3aa: ASSEGGHPKPQH

v_gene: TRBV10-2
j_gene: TRBJ1-2
CDR3aa: ASSGVGGSWGYT

v_gene: TRBV27
j_gene: TRBJ1-4
CDR3aa: ASSPLWTNEKLF

v_gene: TRBV20-1
j_gene: TRBJ1-1
CDR3aa: SASMANTEAF

v_gene: TRBV5-1
j_gene: TRBJ1-4
CDR3aa: ASSFSGVSSNEKLF

v_gene: TRBV2
j_gene: TRBJ2-2
CDR3aa: ASSEQGTNTGELF

v_gene: TRBV4-3
j_gene: TRBJ2-3
CDR3aa: ASSPTGTGVADTQY

v_gene: TRBV11-2
j_gene: TRBJ2-7
CDR3aa: ASSGTGPGEQY

v_gene: TRBV4-1
j_gene: TRBJ1-2
CDR3aa: ASSQAVTGSYGYT

v_gene: TRBV6-5
j_gene: TRBJ2-7
CDR3aa: ASSTLTYEQY

v_gene: TRBV7-9
j_gene: TRBJ1-4
CDR3aa: ASSLGGRDYEKLF

v_gene: TRBV10-3
j_gene: TRBJ1-3
CDR3aa: AITGGNTIY

v_gene: TRBV12-3/TRBV12-4
j_gene: TRBJ2-7
CDR3aa: ASSLLRLEQY

v_gene: TRBV20-1
j_gene: TRBJ2-7
CDR3aa: SASGRSSYEQY

v_gene: TRBV6-5
j_gene: TRBJ2-1
CDR3aa: ASRAGGPLNEQF

v_gene: TRBV29-1
j_gene: TRBJ1-2
CDR3aa: SVAPAGGYGYT

v_gene: TRBV3-1/TRBV3-2
j_gene: TRBJ1-5
CDR3aa: ASSHSGQGNQPQH

v_gene: TRBV9
j_gene: TRBJ1-2
CDR3aa: ASSRRGETNYGYT

v_gene: TRBV18
j_gene: TRBJ1-5
CDR3aa: ASSPQGGGTEALSNQPQH

v_gene: TRBV7-2
j_gene: TRBJ2-1
CDR3aa: ASSPEAGYNEQF

v_gene: TRBV3-1/TRBV3-2
j_gene: TRBJ1-5
CDR3aa: ASSQGHSNQPQH